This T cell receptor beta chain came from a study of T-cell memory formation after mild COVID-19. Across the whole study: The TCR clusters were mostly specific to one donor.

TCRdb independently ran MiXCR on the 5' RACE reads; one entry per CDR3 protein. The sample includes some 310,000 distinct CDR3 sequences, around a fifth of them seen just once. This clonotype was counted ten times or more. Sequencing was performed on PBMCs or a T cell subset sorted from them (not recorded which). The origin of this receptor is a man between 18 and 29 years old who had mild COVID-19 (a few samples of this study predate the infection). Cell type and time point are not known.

In DNA form, the CDR3 reads TGCGCCAGCAGCCAAGAGGAATTACGGGGTAAATACGAGCAGTACTTC. It is translated as CASSQEELRGKYEQYF. The chain uses TRBV4-1 and TRBJ2-7, with D possibly TRBD2 on 5 matching bases. Germline V gives CDR1 MGHRA, CDR2 YSYEKL. The CDR3 is 16 residues long. V was trimmed by 0 bases and J by 4 bases, leaving 16 bases between them.